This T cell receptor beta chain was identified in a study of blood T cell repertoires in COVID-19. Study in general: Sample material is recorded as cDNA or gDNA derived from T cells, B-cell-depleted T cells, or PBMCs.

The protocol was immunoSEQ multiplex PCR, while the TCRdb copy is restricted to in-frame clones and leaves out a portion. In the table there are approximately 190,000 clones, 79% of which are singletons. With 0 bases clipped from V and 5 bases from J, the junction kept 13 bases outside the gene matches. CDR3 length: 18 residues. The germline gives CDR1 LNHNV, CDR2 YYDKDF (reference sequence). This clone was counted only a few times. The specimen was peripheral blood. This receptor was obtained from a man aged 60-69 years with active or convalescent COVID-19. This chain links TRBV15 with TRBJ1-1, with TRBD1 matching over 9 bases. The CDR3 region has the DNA TGTGCCACCAGCAGAGATCCCCTAGGAGGGACAGGGAGGACTGAAGCTTTCTTT. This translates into CATSRDPLGGTGRTEAFF.